The 25 T cell receptor beta chains below come from one sample, sequenced in a study of blood T cell repertoires in COVID-19. Profiled with immunoSEQ multiplex PCR; TCRdb holds only in-frame clones, not every one. The sample lists hundreds of thousands of clones, 83% seen once, with more than 4.5% in the top ten. The specimen was PBMCs or T cells enriched from blood (not recorded which). Receptor source: a woman in her fifties or sixties who had been exposed to COVID-19.

Notes on this clone: The sample carries other DNA sequences with the same CDR3. The rearrangement joins TRBV5-1 to TRBJ1-1; 7 nucleotides match TRBD1. The V gene end was trimmed by 0 bases and the J gene end by 5 bases; junction bases not matched to a gene: 4. Per the germline V gene, CDR1 is SGHRS and CDR2 is YFSETQ. The CDR3 totals 14 residues. The CDR3 bases are TGCGCCAGCAGCTTGGGAGGGGGCGGGACTGAAGCTTTCTTT. Translating gives CASSLGGGGTEAFF.

V and J are TRBV19 and TRBJ1-2, with a tentative D call TRBD1 (5 bases). V was clipped by 4 bases and J by 8 bases, with 11 bases between them. This CDR3 has 12 residues. Germline values: CDR1 LNHDA, CDR2 SQIVND (reference sequence). CDR3 DNA sequence: TGTGCCAGTAGTACGATCGGGGGAGGCTACACCTTC. This gives the protein CASSTIGGGYTF.

This clone was seen more than once but under ten times. This chain joins TRBV19 and TRBJ2-2; no clear D. Trimming pared 1 base from V and 1 base from J, leaving 10 bases between. The germline V gene encodes CDR1 LNHDA and CDR2 SQIVND (reference sequence). This CDR3 is built from 16 residues. The CDR3 region has the DNA TGTGCCAGTAGTATAGGACACACTTTGAACACCGGGGAGCTGTTTTTT. The encoded protein is CASSIGHTLNTGELFF.

The rearrangement uses TRBV5-5 and TRBJ1-1; D might be TRBD1 (5 bases). Trimming pared 1 base from V and 5 bases from J, leaving 15 bases between. The CDR3 is made up of 15 amino acids. Per germline, CDR1 SGHKS and CDR2 YYEKEE (reference sequence). As DNA, the CDR3 is TGTGCCAGCAGCTTGATACCCAGGGATGGGACTGAAGCTTTCTTT. Its translation: CASSLIPRDGTEAFF.

The chain employs TRBV14 and TRBJ1-1, with a possible D match to TRBD1 (5 bases). V was cut by 0 bases and J by 5 bases, with 13 bases left in between. Germline V lookup: CDR1 SGHDN, CDR2 FVKESK. The CDR3 covers 15 residues. The CDR3 bases are TGTGCCAGCAGCCAAGAACAAGGGGTGAGGACTGAAGCTTTCTTT. It is translated as CASSQEQGVRTEAFF.

The rearrangement joins TRBV5-1 to TRBJ1-1, with 11 bases matching TRBD1. Trimming took 5 bases from V and 1 from J; bases not matched to a gene: 10. The CDR3 is 17 residues long. CDR1 and CDR2 from the germline V gene are SGHRS and YFSETQ. The CDR3 here is CASSFRTGGAWNTEAFF. The CDR3 coding sequence is TGCGCCAGCAGTTTCAGGACAGGGGGCGCTTGGAACACTGAAGCTTTCTTT. The full variable domain, rest sourced from reference TRBV5-1 and TRBJ1-1, is KAGVTQTPRYLIKTRGQQVTLSCSPISGHRSVSWYQQTPGQGLQFLFEYFSETQRNKGNFPGRFSGRQFSNSRSEMNVSTLELGDSALYLCASSFRTGGAWNTEAFFGQGTRLTVV.

This chain links TRBV10-2 with TRBJ1-5; D is unresolved. Per germline, CDR1 WSHSY and CDR2 SAAADI. The CDR3 has 13 amino acids. V dropped 2 bases and J dropped 6 bases, with 8 bases sitting between them. This CDR3 reads CASSELSRQPQHF. CDR3 bases: TGCGCCAGCAGTGAGCTGAGCCGTCAGCCCCAGCATTTT.

This chain links TRBV18 with TRBJ1-3; 7 positions match TRBD1. Germline V gene sequence: CDR1 KGHSH, CDR2 LQKENI. The CDR3 contains 17 residues. V lost 6 bases, J lost 4 bases, and 15 bases stayed unmatched. DNA of the CDR3: TGTGCCAGCTCGCTCTCGCTCGTCGGGACAGCCGGAAACACCATATATTTT. This codes for CASSLSLVGTAGNTIYF.

This rearrangement joins TRBV6-2 or TRBV6-3 to TRBJ2-1, with 10 nucleotides matching TRBD2. V shed 4 bases, J shed 7 bases, and the junction held 4 bases outside the gene matches. CDR1 and CDR2 from the germline V gene are MNHEY and SVGEGT. The length of the CDR3 is 14 residues. CDR3 sequence: CASSLLAGRNEQFF. As DNA, the CDR3 is TGTGCCAGCAGTTTACTAGCGGGGAGAAATGAGCAGTTCTTC.

The V gene is TRBV7-9, the J gene TRBJ2-5; D possibly corresponds to TRBD2 (5 bases). The CDR3 contains 14 residues. CDR1 is SEHNR, CDR2 FQNEAQ, per germline (reference sequence). V was clipped by 2 bases and J by 4 bases, with 11 bases between them. CDR3 sequence (DNA): TGTGCCAGCAGCTTATCCGGACTGCCAGAGACCCAGTACTTC. Encoded protein: CASSLSGLPETQYF.

This sequence joins TRBV6-5 and TRBJ1-1; D is perhaps TRBD1 (6 bases). The CDR3 length is 13 residues. Germline V gives CDR1 MNHEY, CDR2 SVGAGI. The V end lost 6 bases, the J end lost 5 bases, and 13 bases lay between the germline ends. In DNA form, the CDR3 reads TGTGCCAGCAGACTAACAGGGCGGACTGAAGCTTTCTTT. It encodes CASRLTGRTEAFF.

The chain combines TRBV19 with TRBJ2-2, with a tentative D call TRBD2 (7 bases). The CDR3 runs to 14 residues. Trimming pared 4 bases from V and 5 bases from J, leaving 11 bases between. CDR1 and CDR2 from the germline V gene are LNHDA and SQIVND (reference sequence). As DNA, the CDR3 is TGTGCCAGTAGTAAGAGGGGGGGAACCGGGGAGCTGTTTTTT. The encoded protein is CASSKRGGTGELFF.

This clone was seen just once. The chain links TRBV5-1 to TRBJ1-2; no reliable D call. Germline CDR1 reads SGHRS; CDR2 reads YFSETQ. Trimming pared 0 bases from V and 5 bases from J, leaving 14 bases between. The CDR3 is 15 residues long. The CDR3 nucleotides are TGCGCCAGCAGCTTGGAGGCACTACCTCTATATGGCTACACCTTC. This gives the protein CASSLEALPLYGYTF.

There are a few counts of this clone. The gene calls are TRBV5-3 and TRBJ2-4, with 8 bases lining up with TRBD2. TRBV5-3 is an ORF; its function is uncertain. This CDR3 contains 14 residues. Trimming removed 4 bases from V and 5 bases from J; junction bases left unmatched: 5. The CDR3 DNA sequence: TGTGCCAGAAGCGGCGCGGGGGGAGAAAACATTCAGTACTTC. This gives the protein CARSGAGGENIQYF.

The V call is TRBV18, the J call TRBJ1-4; possible D gene TRBD1, 6 bases. Germline V gene lookup returns CDR1 KGHSH and CDR2 LQKENI. V was clipped by 6 bases and J by 6 bases, with 14 bases between them. This CDR3 is 14 amino acids long. The CDR3 coding sequence is TGTGCCAGCTCCCAATCTTACAGGGATGAAAAACTGTTTTTT. Translation gives CASSQSYRDEKLFF.

The gene calls are TRBV4-1 and TRBJ1-4, with D unclear. V gave up 0 bases and J gave up 8 bases, with 7 bases separating them. CDR3 length: 13 amino acids. The germline V gene has CDR1 MGHRA and CDR2 YSYEKL. The CDR3, as DNA: TGCGCCAGCAGCCAAGAACGAGAGGAAAAACTGTTTTTT. Translated, it gives CASSQEREEKLFF.

The V gene is TRBV7-8, the J gene TRBJ1-1; possibly TRBD1 for D (5 bases). The CDR3 is made up of 14 amino acids. The germline V gene has CDR1 SGHVS and CDR2 FQNEAQ. Trimming took off 3 bases at V and 6 bases at J, with 14 bases between the two ends. The CDR3 nucleotides read TGTGCCAGCAGCTTCCAGGGTATTATGGCTGAAGCTTTCTTT. Translation: CASSFQGIMAEAFF.

The V call is TRBV4-2, the J call TRBJ2-3, with D unclear. CDR3 length equals 15 residues. V dropped 1 base and J dropped 0 bases, with 8 bases sitting between them. Germline V gene data show CDR1 as LGHNA and CDR2 as YNFKEQ. The CDR3 sequence is CASSQAEISTDTQYF. The CDR3 nucleotides read TGTGCCAGCAGCCAAGCGGAGATAAGCACAGATACGCAGTATTTT.

This chain joins TRBV6-5 and TRBJ1-1; 7 bases match TRBD1. V lost 3 bases, J lost 6 bases, and 13 bases stayed unmatched. CDR1 is MNHEY and CDR2 is SVGAGI in the germline V gene. The CDR3 totals 16 residues. The CDR3 DNA reads as TGTGCCAGCAGTTATGAAGGGGGCGCTGGTCTCCCTGAAGCTTTCTTT. Its translation is CASSYEGGAGLPEAFF.

This chain links TRBV7-9 with TRBJ1-4; D gene ambiguous. The CDR3 length is 13 residues. V shed 5 bases and J shed 3 bases, with 7 bases lying between them. Germline loops: CDR1 SEHNR, CDR2 FQNEAQ (reference sequence). The CDR3, as DNA: TGTGCCAGCAGCCCTCTCCCTAATGAAAAACTGTTTTTT. Its protein is CASSPLPNEKLFF.

This clone has a count of ten or more. The chain uses TRBV13 and TRBJ2-1; weak D call: TRBD2 (5 bases). Per germline, CDR1 PRHDT and CDR2 FYEKMQ (reference sequence). The CDR3 spans 15 residues. V gave up 0 bases and J gave up 6 bases, with 12 bases separating them. CDR3 residues: CASSLGLGSVNEQFF. CDR3 DNA sequence: TGTGCCAGCAGCTTAGGTCTGGGGAGTGTCAATGAGCAGTTCTTC.

V usage is TRBV5-6 and J usage is TRBJ1-2; the D gene is possibly TRBD1 (5 bases). Deletions cut 4 bases from V and 4 bases from J, with 11 bases between. The germline gives CDR1 SGHDT, CDR2 YYEEEE. The CDR3 has 13 residues. The CDR3 loop is CASSPEGFYGYTF. The CDR3 coding sequence is TGTGCCAGCAGCCCGGAGGGGTTCTATGGCTACACCTTC.

V gene TRBV11-1 combines with J gene TRBJ1-6, with 8 bases identical to TRBD1. This CDR3 comprises 14 residues. V gave up 5 bases and J gave up 9 bases; unmatched junction bases: 6. From germline, CDR1 is SGHAT and CDR2 FQDESV (reference sequence). The CDR3 spells CASSTTGEGSPLHF. As DNA, the CDR3 is TGTGCCAGCAGCACGACAGGGGAGGGTTCACCCCTCCACTTT.

This sequence joins TRBV15 and TRBJ1-2, with no clear D. Germline V gene sequence: CDR1 LNHNV, CDR2 YYDKDF (reference sequence). The CDR3 covers 14 residues. Between the trimmed V and J ends, which lost 3 bases and 2 bases, there was a span of 10 bases. For the CDR3, the DNA is TGTGCCACCAGCAGTCAAGACGGGAACTATGGCTACACCTTC. This encodes CATSSQDGNYGYTF.

To note about this clone: The same CDR3 can be traced to other DNA sequences in this sample. The chain joins TRBV7-9 to TRBJ1-1; D might be TRBD1 (5 bases). With 2 bases removed from V and 1 base from J, the gap between germline ends came to 8 bases. The CDR3 runs to 14 residues. Per germline, CDR1 SEHNR and CDR2 FQNEAQ (reference sequence). The CDR3 is CASSLQGGNTEAFF. CDR3 coding DNA: TGTGCCAGCAGCTTACAGGGCGGGAACACTGAAGCTTTCTTT.